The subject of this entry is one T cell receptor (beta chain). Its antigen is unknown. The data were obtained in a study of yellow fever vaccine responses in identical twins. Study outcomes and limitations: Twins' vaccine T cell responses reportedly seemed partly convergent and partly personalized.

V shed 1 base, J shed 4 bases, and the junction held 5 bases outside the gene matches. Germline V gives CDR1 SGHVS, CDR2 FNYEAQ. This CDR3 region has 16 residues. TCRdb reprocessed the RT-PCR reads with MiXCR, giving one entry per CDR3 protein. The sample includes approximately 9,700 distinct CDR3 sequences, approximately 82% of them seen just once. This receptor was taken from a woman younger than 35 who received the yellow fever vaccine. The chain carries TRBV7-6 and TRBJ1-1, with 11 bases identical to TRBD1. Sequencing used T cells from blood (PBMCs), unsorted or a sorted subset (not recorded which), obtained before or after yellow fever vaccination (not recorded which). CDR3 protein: CASSLGTGGSGTEAFF. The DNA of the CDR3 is TGTGCCAGCAGCTTAGGGACAGGGGGCTCGGGCACTGAAGCTTTCTTT.